The 2 T cell receptor beta chains below all came from one sample that was sequenced in a study of T-cell memory formation after mild COVID-19. From the 5' RACE reads, TCRdb called clonotypes with MiXCR, one entry per CDR3 protein. The top ten clones hold under 25% of a sample with around 430,000 distinct CDR3 sequences, 16% of them seen once. Sequencing input: PBMCs or a T cell subset sorted from them (not recorded which). The receptors originated from a man aged 18 to 30 who had mild COVID-19 (a few samples of this study predate the infection). Cell type and time point are not known.

The chain employs TRBV5-6 and TRBJ2-7; D not resolved. Germline CDR1 reads SGHDT; CDR2 reads YYEEEE. With 0 bases removed from V and 3 bases from J, the gap between germline ends came to 16 bases. The CDR3 loop spans 16 amino acids. The CDR3 DNA sequence: TGTGCCAGCAGCTTGGTCTTCGGGCCTCTCGGCTACGAGCAGTACGTC. Translating gives CASSLVFGPLGYEQYV.

This clonotype is a singleton in its sample. The V call is TRBV15, the J call TRBJ2-5; possibly TRBD1 for D (6 bases). The CDR3 is 15 amino acids. Trimming shortened V by 0 bases and J by 4 bases, and 12 bases separated the two germline ends. The germline gives CDR1 LNHNV, CDR2 YYDKDF (reference sequence). CDR3 DNA sequence: TGTGCCACCAGCAGAGAAGACGGACAGATAGAGACCCAGTACTTC. Protein sequence: CATSREDGQIETQYF.